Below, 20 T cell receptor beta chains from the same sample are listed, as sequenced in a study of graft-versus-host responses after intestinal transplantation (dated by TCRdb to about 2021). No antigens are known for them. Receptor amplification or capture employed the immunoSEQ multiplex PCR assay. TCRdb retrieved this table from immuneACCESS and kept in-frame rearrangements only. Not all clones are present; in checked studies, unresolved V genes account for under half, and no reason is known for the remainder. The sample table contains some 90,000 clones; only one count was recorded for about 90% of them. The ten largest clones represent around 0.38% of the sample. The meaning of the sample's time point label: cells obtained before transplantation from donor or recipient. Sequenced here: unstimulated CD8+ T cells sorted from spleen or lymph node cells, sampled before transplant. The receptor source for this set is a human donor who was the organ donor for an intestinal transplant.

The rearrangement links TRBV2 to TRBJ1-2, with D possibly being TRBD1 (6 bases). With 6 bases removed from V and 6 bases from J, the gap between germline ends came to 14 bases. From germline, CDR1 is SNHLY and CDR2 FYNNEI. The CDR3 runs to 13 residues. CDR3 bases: TGTGCCAGCAGGGGGGCTAGGTCGGATGGCTACACCTTC. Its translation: CASRGARSDGYTF.

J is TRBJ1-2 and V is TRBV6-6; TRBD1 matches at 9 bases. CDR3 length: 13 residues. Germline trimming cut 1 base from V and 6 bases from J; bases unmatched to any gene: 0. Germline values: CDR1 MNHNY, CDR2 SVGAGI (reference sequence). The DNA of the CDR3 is TGTGCCAGCAGTTACTGGGACAGGGATGGCTACACCTTC. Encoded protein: CASSYWDRDGYTF.

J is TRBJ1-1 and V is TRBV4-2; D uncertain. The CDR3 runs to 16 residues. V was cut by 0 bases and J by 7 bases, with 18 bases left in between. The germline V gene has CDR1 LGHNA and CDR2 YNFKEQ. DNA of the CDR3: TGTGCCAGCAGCCAAGATCTATATGGCAGAGACTGTGAAGCTTTCTTT. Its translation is CASSQDLYGRDCEAFF.

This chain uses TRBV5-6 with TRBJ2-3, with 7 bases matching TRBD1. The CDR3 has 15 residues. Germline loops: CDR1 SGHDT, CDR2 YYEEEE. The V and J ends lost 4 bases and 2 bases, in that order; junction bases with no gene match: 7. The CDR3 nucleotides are TGTGCCAGCAGCCAAAGACAGGGACCCACAGATACGCAGTATTTT. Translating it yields CASSQRQGPTDTQYF. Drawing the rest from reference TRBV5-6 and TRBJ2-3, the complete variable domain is DAGVTQSPTHLIKTRGQQVTLRCSPKSGHDTVSWYQQALGQGPQFIFQYYEEEERQRGNFPDRFSGHQFPNYSSELNVNALLLGDSALYLCASSQRQGPTDTQYFGPGTRLTVL.

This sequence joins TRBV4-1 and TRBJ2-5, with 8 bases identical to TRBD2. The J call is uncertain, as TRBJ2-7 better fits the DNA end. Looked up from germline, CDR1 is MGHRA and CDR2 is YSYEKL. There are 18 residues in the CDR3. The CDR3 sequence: CASSQDGGRGGSYYEQYF. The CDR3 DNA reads TGCGCCAGCAGCCAAGACGGGGGCCGCGGGGGGTCCTACTACGAGCAGTACTTC.

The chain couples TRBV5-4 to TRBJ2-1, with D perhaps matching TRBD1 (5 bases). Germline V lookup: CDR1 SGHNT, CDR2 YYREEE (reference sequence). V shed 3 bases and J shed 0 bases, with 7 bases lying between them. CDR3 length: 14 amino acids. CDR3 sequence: CASSSTGSYNEQFF. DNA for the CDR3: TGTGCCAGCAGCTCAACAGGCTCCTACAATGAGCAGTTCTTC.

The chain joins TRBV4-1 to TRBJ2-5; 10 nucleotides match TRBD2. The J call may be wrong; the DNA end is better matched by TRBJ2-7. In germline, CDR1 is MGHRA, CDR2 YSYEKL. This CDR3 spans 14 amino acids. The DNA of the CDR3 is TGCGCCAGCAGGGAGCGGGGGGGCCCCTACGAGCAGTACTTC. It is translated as CASRERGGPYEQYF.

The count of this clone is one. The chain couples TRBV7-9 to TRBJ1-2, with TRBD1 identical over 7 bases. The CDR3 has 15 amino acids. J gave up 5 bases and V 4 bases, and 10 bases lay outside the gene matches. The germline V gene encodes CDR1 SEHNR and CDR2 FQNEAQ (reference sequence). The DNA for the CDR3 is TGTGCCAGCAGCTCAACCGGGACAGAGCTTTATGGCTACACCTTC. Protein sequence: CASSSTGTELYGYTF.

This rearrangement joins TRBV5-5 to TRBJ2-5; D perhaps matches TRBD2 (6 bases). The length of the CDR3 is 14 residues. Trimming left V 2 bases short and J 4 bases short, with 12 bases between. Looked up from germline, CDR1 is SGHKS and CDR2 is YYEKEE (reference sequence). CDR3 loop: CASSFTSLGETQYF. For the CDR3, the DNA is TGTGCCAGCAGCTTTACTAGCCTAGGAGAGACCCAGTACTTC.

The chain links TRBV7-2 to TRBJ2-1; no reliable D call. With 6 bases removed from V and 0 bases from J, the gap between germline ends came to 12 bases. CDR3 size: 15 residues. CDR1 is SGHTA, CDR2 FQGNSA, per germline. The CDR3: CASRIGPSSYNEQFF. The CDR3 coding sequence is TGTGCCAGCAGGATAGGCCCTAGCTCCTACAATGAGCAGTTCTTC.

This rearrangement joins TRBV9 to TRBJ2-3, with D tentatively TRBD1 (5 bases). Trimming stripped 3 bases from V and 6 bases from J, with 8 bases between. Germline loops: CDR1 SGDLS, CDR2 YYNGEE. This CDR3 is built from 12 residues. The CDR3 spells CASSGQLDTQYF. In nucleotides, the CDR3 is TGTGCCAGCAGCGGACAGCTGGATACGCAGTATTTT.

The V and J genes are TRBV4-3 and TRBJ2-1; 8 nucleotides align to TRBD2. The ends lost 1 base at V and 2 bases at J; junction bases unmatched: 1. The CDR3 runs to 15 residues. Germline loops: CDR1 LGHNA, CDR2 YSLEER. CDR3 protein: CASSQATSAYNEQFF. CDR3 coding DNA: TGCGCCAGCAGCCAAGCGACTAGCGCCTACAATGAGCAGTTCTTC.

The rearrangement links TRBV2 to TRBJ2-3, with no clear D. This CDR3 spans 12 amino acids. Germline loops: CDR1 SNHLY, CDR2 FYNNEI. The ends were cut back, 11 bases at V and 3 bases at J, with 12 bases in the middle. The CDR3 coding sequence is TGTGCCGGGCGTTACGGAACAGATACGCAGTATTTT. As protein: CAGRYGTDTQYF.

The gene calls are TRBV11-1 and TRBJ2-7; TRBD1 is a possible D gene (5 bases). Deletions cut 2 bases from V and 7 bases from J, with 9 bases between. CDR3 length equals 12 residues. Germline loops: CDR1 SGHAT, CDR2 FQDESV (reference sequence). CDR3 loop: CASSLRGGEQYF. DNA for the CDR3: TGTGCCAGCAGCTTAAGGGGTGGTGAGCAGTACTTC.

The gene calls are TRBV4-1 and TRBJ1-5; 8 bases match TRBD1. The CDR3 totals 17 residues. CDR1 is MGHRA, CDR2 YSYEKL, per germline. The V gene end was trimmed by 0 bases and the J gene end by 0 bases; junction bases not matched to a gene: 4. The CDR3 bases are TGCGCCAGCAGCCAAGATGACAGGGGTTATAGCAATCAGCCCCAGCATTTT. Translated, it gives CASSQDDRGYSNQPQHF.

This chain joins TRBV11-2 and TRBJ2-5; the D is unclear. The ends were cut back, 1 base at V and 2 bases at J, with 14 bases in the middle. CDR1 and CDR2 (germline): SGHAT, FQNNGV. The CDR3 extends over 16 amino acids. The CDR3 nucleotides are TGTGCCAGCAGCTTAGCCCTTGTTGCGGTGCAAGAGACCCAGTACTTC. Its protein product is CASSLALVAVQETQYF.

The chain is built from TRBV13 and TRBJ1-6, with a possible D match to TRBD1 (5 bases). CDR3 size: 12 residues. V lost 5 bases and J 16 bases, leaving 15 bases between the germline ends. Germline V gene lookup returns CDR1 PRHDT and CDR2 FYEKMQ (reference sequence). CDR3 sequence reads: CASSRVGQPLHF. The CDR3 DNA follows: TGTGCCAGCAGCCGGGTGGGGCAGCCGCTCCACTTT.

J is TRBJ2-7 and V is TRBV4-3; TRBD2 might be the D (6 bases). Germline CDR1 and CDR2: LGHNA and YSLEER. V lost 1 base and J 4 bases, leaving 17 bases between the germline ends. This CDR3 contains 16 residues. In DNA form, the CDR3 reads TGCGCCAGCAGCCAAGGAAGGGGCGGGGATACGTACGAGCAGTACTTC. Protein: CASSQGRGGDTYEQYF.

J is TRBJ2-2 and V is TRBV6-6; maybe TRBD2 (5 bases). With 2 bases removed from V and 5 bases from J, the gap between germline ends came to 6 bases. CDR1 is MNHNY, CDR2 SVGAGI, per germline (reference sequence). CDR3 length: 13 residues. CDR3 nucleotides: TGTGCCAGCAGTTACCCGGGGACCGGGGAGCTGTTTTTT. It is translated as CASSYPGTGELFF.

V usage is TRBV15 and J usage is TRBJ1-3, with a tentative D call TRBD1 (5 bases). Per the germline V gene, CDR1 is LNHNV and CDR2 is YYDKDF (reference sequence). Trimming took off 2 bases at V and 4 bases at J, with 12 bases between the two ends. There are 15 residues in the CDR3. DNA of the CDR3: TGTGCCACCAGCAGAACACCAGGGAAGGGAAACACCATATATTTT. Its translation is CATSRTPGKGNTIYF.